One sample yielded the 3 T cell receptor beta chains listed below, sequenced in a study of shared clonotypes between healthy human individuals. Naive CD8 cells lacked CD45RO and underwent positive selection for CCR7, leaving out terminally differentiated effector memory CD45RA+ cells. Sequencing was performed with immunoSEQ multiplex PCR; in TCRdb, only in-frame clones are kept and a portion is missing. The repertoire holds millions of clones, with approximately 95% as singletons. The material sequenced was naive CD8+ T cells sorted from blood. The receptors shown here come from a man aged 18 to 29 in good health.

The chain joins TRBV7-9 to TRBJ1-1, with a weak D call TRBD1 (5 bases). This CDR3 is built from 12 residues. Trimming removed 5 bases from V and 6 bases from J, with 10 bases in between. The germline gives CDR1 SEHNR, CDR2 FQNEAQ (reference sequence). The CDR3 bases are TGTGCCAGCAGCACCAGGGTACCTGAAGCTTTCTTT. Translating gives CASSTRVPEAFF.

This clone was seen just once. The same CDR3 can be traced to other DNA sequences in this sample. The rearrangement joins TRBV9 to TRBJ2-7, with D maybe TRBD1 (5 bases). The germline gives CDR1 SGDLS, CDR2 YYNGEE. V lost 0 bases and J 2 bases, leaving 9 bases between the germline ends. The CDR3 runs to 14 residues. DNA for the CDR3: TGTGCCAGCAGCGTAGGGGGCAGTCCCTACGAGCAGTACTTC. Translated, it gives CASSVGGSPYEQYF.

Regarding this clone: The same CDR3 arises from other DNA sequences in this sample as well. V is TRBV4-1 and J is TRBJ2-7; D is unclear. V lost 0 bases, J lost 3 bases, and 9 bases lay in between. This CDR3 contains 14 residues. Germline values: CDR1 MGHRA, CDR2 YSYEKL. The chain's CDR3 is CASSQESGSYEQYF. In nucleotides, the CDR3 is TGCGCCAGCAGCCAAGAATCTGGCAGCTACGAGCAGTACTTC.